This TCR beta chain was identified in a study of blood T cell repertoires in COVID-19. Those enrolled in Seattle joined during active infection and were followed longitudinally afterward. Germline V gene lookup returns CDR1 LNHDA and CDR2 SQIVND (reference sequence). The V gene end was trimmed by 5 bases and the J gene end by 0 bases; junction bases not matched to a gene: 4. The CDR3 loop spans 15 amino acids. This clone was recorded a few times. Assay: immunoSEQ multiplex PCR; the TCRdb copy retains only in-frame clones and omits some. The sample lists around 260,000 clones, around 87% occurring once.

Sequencing was done on a sample of peripheral blood. The chain recombines TRBV19 with TRBJ1-5, with 7 bases that match TRBD1. The TCR originated in a woman aged 55 to 70 with COVID-19, enrolled during active disease. CDR3 sequence reads: CASSPGQYSNQPQHF. CDR3 DNA: TGTGCCAGTAGTCCGGGACAGTATAGCAATCAGCCCCAGCATTTT.